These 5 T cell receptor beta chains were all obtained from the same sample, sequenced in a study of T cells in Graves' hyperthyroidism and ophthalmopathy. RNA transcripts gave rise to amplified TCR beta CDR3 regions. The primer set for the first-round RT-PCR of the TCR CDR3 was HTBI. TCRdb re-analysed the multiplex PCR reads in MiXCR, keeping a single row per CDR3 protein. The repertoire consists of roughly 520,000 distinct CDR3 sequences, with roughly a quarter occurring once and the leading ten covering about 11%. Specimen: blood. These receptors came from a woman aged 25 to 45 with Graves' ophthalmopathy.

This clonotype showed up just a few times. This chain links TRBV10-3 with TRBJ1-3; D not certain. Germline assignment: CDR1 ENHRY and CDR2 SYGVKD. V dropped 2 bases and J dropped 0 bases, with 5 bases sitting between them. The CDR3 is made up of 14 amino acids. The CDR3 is CAISEKVSGNTIYF. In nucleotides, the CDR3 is TGTGCCATCAGTGAGAAGGTCTCTGGAAACACCATATATTTT.

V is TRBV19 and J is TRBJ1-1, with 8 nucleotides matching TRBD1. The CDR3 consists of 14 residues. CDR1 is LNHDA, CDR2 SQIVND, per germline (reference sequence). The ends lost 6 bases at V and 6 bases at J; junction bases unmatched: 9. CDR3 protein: CASSPQGAKPEAFF. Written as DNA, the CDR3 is TGTGCCAGTAGCCCTCAGGGGGCGAAACCTGAAGCTTTCTTT.

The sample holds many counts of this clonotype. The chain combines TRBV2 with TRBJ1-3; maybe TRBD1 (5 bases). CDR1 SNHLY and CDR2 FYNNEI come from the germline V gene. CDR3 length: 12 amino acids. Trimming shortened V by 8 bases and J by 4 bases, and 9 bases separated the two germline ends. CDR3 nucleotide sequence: TGTGCCAGCGCTGCAGGGGGAAACACCATATATTTT. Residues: CASAAGGNTIYF.

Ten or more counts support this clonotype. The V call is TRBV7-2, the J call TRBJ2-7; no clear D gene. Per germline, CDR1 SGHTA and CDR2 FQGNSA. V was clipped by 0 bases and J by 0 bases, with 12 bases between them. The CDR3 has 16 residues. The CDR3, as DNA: TGTGCCAGCAGCTTAGCGCAGAGTAACTTCTCCTACGAGCAGTACTTC. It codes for CASSLAQSNFSYEQYF.

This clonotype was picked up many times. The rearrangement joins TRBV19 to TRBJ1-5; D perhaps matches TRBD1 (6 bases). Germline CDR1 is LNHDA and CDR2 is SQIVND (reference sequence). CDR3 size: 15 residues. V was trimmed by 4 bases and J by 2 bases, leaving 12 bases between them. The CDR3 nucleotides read TGTGCCAGTAGTACACCTCCAGGGGGCAATCAGCCCCAGCATTTT. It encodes CASSTPPGGNQPQHF.